Given below is one T cell receptor (beta chain) in context. No antigen is known for it. The data were obtained in a study of beta chain features in type 1 diabetes. Study-wide results and limits: Sequencing the cDNA could make cells with high TCR expression show up more than they should. In type 1 diabetes patients, VDJ junctions had fewer insertions; deletions at these junctions were more frequent.

The authors reverse transcribed all of the isolated RNA, so sequencing captured expressed TCRB transcripts. Several million reads on average were seen across naive, central memory and regulatory T cell samples. TCRdb keeps only in-frame clones here, not all; method: immunoSEQ multiplex PCR. The sample includes about 900,000 clones, 15% to 20% of them seen just once. Sorted CD4+ subsets: naive, central memory, regulatory, stem cell-like memory (CD45RO/CCR7/CD25/CD127/CD95/CD27 panel). This receptor was taken from a young woman in good health. Sequenced input: naive CD4+ T cells from blood.

The CDR3 DNA follows: TGTGCCAGCAACTACCAGTATCTGGGAGAGACCCAGTACTTC. This codes for CASNYQYLGETQYF. The chain has TRBV11-2 and TRBJ2-5; D remains ambiguous. The V end lost 7 bases, the J end lost 4 bases, and 16 bases lay between the germline ends. This CDR3 comprises 14 residues. CDR1 SGHAT and CDR2 FQNNGV come from the germline V gene.